The subject of this entry is one T cell receptor (beta chain). Its specificity is unknown. This specimen belongs to a study of CD8 T cells in ankylosing spondylitis. This CDR3 has 17 residues. With 1 base removed from V and 2 bases from J, the gap between germline ends came to 17 bases. CDR1 and CDR2 (germline): MGHRA, YSYEKL. TCRdb passed the 5' RACE reads through MiXCR, listing each CDR3 protein once. This sample has about 330,000 distinct CDR3 sequences, with under 8.5% found just once. Study-level results: Reactive arthritis synovial fluid and blood were previously reported to contain some motif variants. There was a TCR beta motif, made of eight highly homologous variants, that appeared characteristic of ankylosing spondylitis blood. Reported data indicate significant enrichment of disease-linked clones within matched ankylosing spondylitis synovial fluid.

The material sequenced was blood, either unsorted or a sorted T cell fraction (not recorded which). The TCR comes from a male donor with ankylosing spondylitis. The chain links TRBV4-1 to TRBJ2-5; D not certain. The CDR3 bases are TGCGCCAGCAGCCAAGGAGCATTGAACGGCGGACAAGAGACCCAGTACTTC. Translated: CASSQGALNGGQETQYF.